Following are 25 T cell receptor beta chains from one sample sequenced in a study of lymphopenia after photon versus proton radiotherapy. Repertoires were generated with immunoSEQ multiplex PCR, while TCRdb's copy carries only in-frame clones and drops some. The data show approximately 65,000 clones, about 90% seen once. This specimen was peripheral blood, taken from a patient treated with proton-based radiotherapy. All receptors derive from a man aged 80 or over with esophageal cancer.

This chain links TRBV9 with TRBJ2-5; the match to TRBD1 covers 7 bases. The V segment lost 0 bases and the J segment 5 bases; nucleotides outside the gene matches: 1. Germline-derived CDR1 and CDR2 are SGDLS and YYNGEE. This CDR3 comprises 13 residues. This CDR3 reads CASSVVDRETQYF. The CDR3, as DNA: TGTGCCAGCAGCGTAGTGGACAGGGAGACCCAGTACTTC.

The sample holds a few counts of this clone. The CDR3 loop is CASTTRGRADGYTF. CDR3 nucleotide sequence: TGTGCCAGCACCACCCGAGGACGGGCTGATGGCTACACCTTC. V and J are TRBV6-1 and TRBJ1-2; D is undetermined. The V gene lost 7 bases and the J gene lost 6 bases, with 18 bases spanning the gap. This CDR3 region has 14 residues. Germline CDR1 and CDR2: MNHNS and SASEGT.

The chain combines TRBV13 with TRBJ1-5; unclear D gene. The length of the CDR3 is 15 residues. CDR1 and CDR2 (germline): PRHDT, FYEKMQ (reference sequence). The V gene lost 6 bases and the J gene lost 0 bases, with 12 bases spanning the gap. Here the CDR3 reads CASSQYGDSNQPQHF. CDR3 coding DNA: TGTGCCAGCAGTCAGTACGGGGATAGCAATCAGCCCCAGCATTTT. The full variable domain, rest sourced from reference TRBV13 and TRBJ1-5, is AAGVIQSPRHLIKEKRETATLKCYPIPRHDTVYWYQQGPGQDPQFLISFYEKMQSDKGSIPDRFSAQQFSDYHSELNMSSLELGDSALYFCASSQYGDSNQPQHFGDGTRLSIL.

The chain carries TRBV5-1 and TRBJ2-7, with 10 bases identical to TRBD2. The CDR3 runs to 13 residues. V lost 4 bases and J lost 7; bases outside the gene matches: 5. Germline V gives CDR1 SGHRS, CDR2 YFSETQ. CDR3 in DNA: TGCGCCAGCAGCCCTCTAGCGGGAGAAGAGCAGTACTTC. Translation gives CASSPLAGEEQYF.

This chain links TRBV7-2 with TRBJ2-7; D could derive from TRBD1 or TRBD2 (5 bases each). This CDR3 has 14 amino acids. V shed 5 bases and J shed 4 bases, with 15 bases lying between them. Looked up from germline, CDR1 is SGHTA and CDR2 is FQGNSA. CDR3 nucleotides: TGTGCCAGCAGCCCAGGGATGAGGGAGTACGAGCAGTACTTC. As protein: CASSPGMREYEQYF.

The V gene is TRBV10-2, the J gene TRBJ1-1; D gene unclear. V lost 4 bases and J 3 bases, leaving 9 bases between the germline ends. Germline V gene data show CDR1 as WSHSY and CDR2 as SAAADI. This CDR3 region has 13 residues. Here the CDR3 DNA reads TGCGCCAGCAGTGGGTCCCCGGACACTGAAGCTTTCTTT. The encoded protein is CASSGSPDTEAFF.

This clone turned up a few times. The rearrangement links TRBV7-2 to TRBJ2-1, with D perhaps matching TRBD1 (6 bases). CDR1 and CDR2 (germline): SGHTA, FQGNSA. The CDR3 extends over 15 amino acids. V was pared by 5 bases and J by 2 bases, with 13 bases between. The CDR3 spells CASSAQGITYNEQFF. CDR3 in DNA: TGTGCCAGCAGCGCACAGGGCATTACCTACAATGAGCAGTTCTTC.

With respect to this clone: Other nucleotide sequences from this sample produce the same CDR3. The chain recombines TRBV7-9 with TRBJ2-5; D is tentatively TRBD1 or TRBD2 (5 bases each). V lost 0 bases and J 3 bases, leaving 8 bases between the germline ends. Germline V lookup: CDR1 SEHNR, CDR2 FQNEAQ (reference sequence). This CDR3 is 14 amino acids long. The CDR3: CASSLARDEETQYF. CDR3 nucleotide sequence: TGTGCCAGCAGCTTAGCGAGGGACGAAGAGACCCAGTACTTC. Drawing the rest from reference TRBV7-9 and TRBJ2-5, the complete variable domain is DTGVSQNPRHKITKRGQNVTFRCDPISEHNRLYWYRQTLGQGPEFLTYFQNEAQLEKSRLLSDRFSAERPKGSFSTLEIQRTEQGDSAMYLCASSLARDEETQYFGPGTRLLVL.

This chain uses TRBV30 with TRBJ2-2; D is unclear. The CDR3 is 12 amino acids. Trimming shortened V by 2 bases and J by 6 bases, and 7 bases separated the two germline ends. The germline CDR1 and CDR2 sequences are GTSNPN and SVGIG (reference sequence). CDR3 nucleotide sequence: TGTGCCTGGAGTATGGTCCCCGGGGAGCTGTTTTTT. Amino acid sequence: CAWSMVPGELFF.

This clone was counted only a few times. In nucleotides, the CDR3 is TGTGCCAGCAGTGAGGGACTGAATTCACCCCTCCACTTT. Protein: CASSEGLNSPLHF. This chain uses TRBV14 with TRBJ1-6; D may be TRBD1 (5 bases). The V end lost 6 bases, the J end lost 7 bases, and 10 bases lay between the germline ends. The CDR3 sequence is 13 residues long. Per germline, CDR1 SGHDN and CDR2 FVKESK.

The V and J genes are TRBV6-5 and TRBJ1-1; D is perhaps TRBD1 (6 bases). The CDR3 consists of 15 residues. The V and J ends lost 0 bases and 0 bases respectively, with 8 bases between them. Germline CDR1 reads MNHEY; CDR2 reads SVGAGI. The CDR3 DNA is TGTGCCAGCAGTTACTCAGGGGGGATGAACACTGAAGCTTTCTTT. It yields the protein CASSYSGGMNTEAFF.

The chain is built from TRBV18 and TRBJ1-3; TRBD1 aligns across 9 bases. The CDR3 contains 13 residues. With 4 bases clipped from V and 7 bases from J, the junction kept 2 bases outside the gene matches. Per the germline V gene, CDR1 is KGHSH and CDR2 is LQKENI. The CDR3 is CASSLGQGNTIYF. The CDR3 coding sequence is TGTGCCAGCTCACTCGGACAGGGGAACACCATATATTTT.

The chain uses TRBV11-2 and TRBJ2-7; D is unclear. The CDR3 is 16 residues long. Trimming shortened V by 3 bases and J by 1 base, and 16 bases separated the two germline ends. CDR1 and CDR2 (germline): SGHAT, FQNNGV. The CDR3 DNA is TGTGCCAGCAGCTTTCCCCGCGATCTGAAATCCTACGAGCAGTACTTC. Its translation is CASSFPRDLKSYEQYF.

CDR3 region: CASSREGQLNEQFF. In DNA form, the CDR3 reads TGTGCCAGCAGCCGGGAGGGCCAATTGAATGAGCAGTTCTTC. The chain is built from TRBV2 and TRBJ2-1; 8 nucleotides agree with TRBD2. The CDR3 has 14 residues. Trimming removed 6 bases from V and 7 bases from J; junction bases left unmatched: 8. The germline gives CDR1 SNHLY, CDR2 FYNNEI.

This clone has only a few counts. The chain couples TRBV9 to TRBJ2-5; tentative D call: TRBD2 (6 bases). Trimming took 0 bases from V and 5 from J, leaving 14 bases between them. Germline V CDR1 and CDR2: SGDLS, YYNGEE. The CDR3 sequence is 15 residues long. The CDR3 region is CASSVAGGMEETQYF. In DNA, the CDR3 is TGTGCCAGCAGCGTAGCTGGCGGGATGGAGGAGACCCAGTACTTC.

The chain links TRBV18 to TRBJ2-6, with unresolved D. CDR3 length: 16 residues. Germline loops: CDR1 KGHSH, CDR2 LQKENI. V was trimmed by 1 base and J by 1 base, leaving 8 bases between them. CDR3 sequence (DNA): TGTGCCAGCTCACCACTCGGTAGTTCTGGGGCCAACGTCCTGACTTTC. It yields the protein CASSPLGSSGANVLTF.

The V and J genes are TRBV7-9 and TRBJ1-1, with a tentative D call TRBD1 (5 bases). V was cut by 5 bases and J by 0 bases, with 13 bases left in between. CDR3 length: 15 amino acids. The germline CDR1 and CDR2 sequences are SEHNR and FQNEAQ (reference sequence). CDR3 bases: TGTGCCAGCAGCCCTCGGGGCAAGCTGAACACTGAAGCTTTCTTT. Translated, it gives CASSPRGKLNTEAFF.

The chain carries TRBV27 and TRBJ1-6; D not certain. V shed 2 bases and J shed 0 bases, with 11 bases lying between them. Germline loops: CDR1 MNHEY, CDR2 SMNVEV (reference sequence). The CDR3 loop spans 17 amino acids. CDR3 nucleotides: TGTGCCAGCAGTTTACGGGCGACGAGCTCCTATAATTCACCCCTCCACTTT. This gives the protein CASSLRATSSYNSPLHF.

The rearrangement joins TRBV10-3 to TRBJ2-3, with no clear D. CDR1 and CDR2 (germline): ENHRY, SYGVKD. This CDR3 comprises 13 residues. V was pared by 7 bases and J by 1 base, with 9 bases between. CDR3 DNA sequence: TGTGCCATCACTAGTAGGGGCACAGATACGCAGTATTTT. Its translation is CAITSRGTDTQYF.

The V gene is TRBV30, the J gene TRBJ1-3, with unresolved D. V was cut by 1 base and J by 8 bases, with 12 bases left in between. The length of the CDR3 is 13 residues. The germline gives CDR1 GTSNPN, CDR2 SVGIG (reference sequence). The CDR3 sequence is CAWSGVSRDTIYF. CDR3 nucleotides: TGTGCCTGGAGTGGGGTCTCGCGAGACACCATATATTTT.

This rearrangement joins TRBV30 to TRBJ1-2; D not certain. The V and J ends lost 2 bases and 8 bases respectively, with 18 bases between them. The germline V gene has CDR1 GTSNPN and CDR2 SVGIG (reference sequence). The CDR3 is 14 amino acids. The CDR3 sequence: CAWSRIAGRRGYTF. The CDR3 coding sequence is TGTGCCTGGAGTCGGATAGCAGGCCGTCGGGGCTACACCTTC. The full variable domain, in which reference TRBV30 and TRBJ1-2 provide the parts outside the CDR3, is SQTIHQWPATLVQPVGSPLSLECTVEGTSNPNLYWYRQAAGRGLQLLFYSVGIGQISSEVPQNLSASRPQDRQFILSSKKLLLSDSGFYLCAWSRIAGRRGYTFGSGTRLTVV.

The chain is built from TRBV9 and TRBJ2-7; TRBD2 matches 9 bases. The CDR3 is 15 residues long. J lost 2 bases, V lost 4 bases, and 7 bases had no gene match. Germline CDR1 is SGDLS and CDR2 is YYNGEE. CDR3 DNA sequence: TGTGCCAGCAGCCCAGAGGCGGGGGGGCCCTACGAGCAGTACTTC. This sequence encodes CASSPEAGGPYEQYF.

The chain carries TRBV7-6 and TRBJ1-4; a weak D match, TRBD1 (5 bases). The germline gives CDR1 SGHVS, CDR2 FNYEAQ. The CDR3 totals 17 residues. V was shortened by 3 bases and J by 5 bases, with 19 bases between the two germline ends. Here the CDR3 reads CASSLGPKGRGNEKLFF. CDR3 coding DNA: TGTGCCAGCAGCTTGGGACCCAAGGGACGGGGGAATGAAAAACTGTTTTTT. Together with reference TRBV7-6 and TRBJ1-4, the CDR3 gives the full variable domain: GAGVSQSPRYKVTKRGQDVALRCDPISGHVSLYWYRQALGQGPEFLTYFNYEAQQDKSGLPNDRFSAERPEGSISTLTIQRTEQRDSAMYRCASSLGPKGRGNEKLFFGSGTQLSVL.

The chain employs TRBV4-1 and TRBJ1-2; D gene uncertain. Trimming left V 1 base short and J 7 bases short, with 13 bases between. CDR3 length: 14 residues. Germline assignment: CDR1 MGHRA and CDR2 YSYEKL. CDR3 nucleotide sequence: TGCGCCAGCAGCCAAGGATCGGGGTTTGGTGGCTACACCTTC. This encodes CASSQGSGFGGYTF.

About this clone itself: Mismatch with germline at one junction end may stem from a read error. J is TRBJ2-3 and V is TRBV7-8; D remains unclear. CDR3 length equals 13 residues. Germline V gives CDR1 SGHVS, CDR2 FQNEAQ. In DNA form, the CDR3 reads TGTGCCAGCAGATTAGCCCAGATCGATACGCAGTATTTT. Translating gives CASRLAQIDTQYF.